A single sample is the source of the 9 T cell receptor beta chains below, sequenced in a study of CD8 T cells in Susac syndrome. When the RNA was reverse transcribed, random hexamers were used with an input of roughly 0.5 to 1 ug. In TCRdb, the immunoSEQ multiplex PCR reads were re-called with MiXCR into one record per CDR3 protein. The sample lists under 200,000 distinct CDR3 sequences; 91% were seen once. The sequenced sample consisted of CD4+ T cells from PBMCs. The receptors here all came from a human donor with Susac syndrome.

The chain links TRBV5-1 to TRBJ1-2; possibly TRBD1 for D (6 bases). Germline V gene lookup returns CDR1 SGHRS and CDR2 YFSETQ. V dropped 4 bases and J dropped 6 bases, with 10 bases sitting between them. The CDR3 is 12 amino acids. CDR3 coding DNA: TGCGCCAGCAGCGACAGGTCTGATGGCTACACCTTC. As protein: CASSDRSDGYTF.

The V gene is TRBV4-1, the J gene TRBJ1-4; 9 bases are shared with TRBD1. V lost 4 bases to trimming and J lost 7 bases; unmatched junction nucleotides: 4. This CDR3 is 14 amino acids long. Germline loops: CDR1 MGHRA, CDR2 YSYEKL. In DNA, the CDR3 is TGCGCCAGCAGCCGGGACAGGGCTTTTGAAAAACTGTTTTTT. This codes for CASSRDRAFEKLFF.

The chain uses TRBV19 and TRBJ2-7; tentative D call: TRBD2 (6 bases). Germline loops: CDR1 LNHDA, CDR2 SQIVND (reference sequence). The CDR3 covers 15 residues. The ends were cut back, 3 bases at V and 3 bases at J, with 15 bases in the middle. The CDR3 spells CASSIAGSQYYEQYF. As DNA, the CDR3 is TGTGCCAGTAGTATCGCGGGGAGTCAATACTACGAGCAGTACTTC.

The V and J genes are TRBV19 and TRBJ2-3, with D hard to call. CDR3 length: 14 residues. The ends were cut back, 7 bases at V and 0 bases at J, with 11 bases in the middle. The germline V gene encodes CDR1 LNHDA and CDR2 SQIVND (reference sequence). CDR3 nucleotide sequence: TGTGCCAGTAAGGACGCCCCTAGCACAGATACGCAGTATTTT. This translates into CASKDAPSTDTQYF.

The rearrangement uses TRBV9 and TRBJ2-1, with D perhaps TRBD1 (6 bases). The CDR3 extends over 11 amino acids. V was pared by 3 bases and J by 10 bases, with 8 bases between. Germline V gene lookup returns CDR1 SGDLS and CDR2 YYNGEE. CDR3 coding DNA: TGTGCCAGCAGCGCGAGGGGGGAGCAGTTCTTC. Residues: CASSARGEQFF. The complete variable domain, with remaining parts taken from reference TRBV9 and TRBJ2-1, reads DSGVTQTPKHLITATGQRVTLRCSPRSGDLSVYWYQQSLDQGLQFLIQYYNGEERAKGNILERFSAQQFPDLHSELNLSSLELGDSALYFCASSARGEQFFGPGTRLTVL.

The CDR3 sequence is CASSVTGPEVSYEQYF. The DNA of the CDR3 is TGCGCCAGCAGCGTGACAGGGCCAGAAGTTTCCTACGAGCAGTACTTC. The V gene is TRBV5-1, the J gene TRBJ2-7; 7 positions match TRBD1. V shed 4 bases, J shed 1 base, and the junction held 11 bases outside the gene matches. CDR1 is SGHRS, CDR2 YFSETQ, per germline. CDR3 length: 16 residues.

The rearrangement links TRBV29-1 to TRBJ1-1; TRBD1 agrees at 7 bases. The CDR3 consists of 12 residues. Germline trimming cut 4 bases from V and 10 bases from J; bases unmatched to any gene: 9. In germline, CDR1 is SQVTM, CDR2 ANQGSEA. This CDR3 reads CSVVAQGGRAFF. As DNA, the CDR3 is TGCAGCGTTGTGGCCCAGGGGGGCAGAGCTTTCTTT.

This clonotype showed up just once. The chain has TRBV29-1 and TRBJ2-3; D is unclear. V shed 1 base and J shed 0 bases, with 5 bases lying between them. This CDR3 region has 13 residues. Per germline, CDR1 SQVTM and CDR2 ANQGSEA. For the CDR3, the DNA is TGCAGCGTTGAAGGGTCTAGCACAGATACGCAGTATTTT. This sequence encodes CSVEGSSTDTQYF.

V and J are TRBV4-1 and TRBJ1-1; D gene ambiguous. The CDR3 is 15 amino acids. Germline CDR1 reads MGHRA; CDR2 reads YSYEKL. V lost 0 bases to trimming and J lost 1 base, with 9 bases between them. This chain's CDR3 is CASSQETGKNTEAFF. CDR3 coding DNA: TGCGCCAGCAGCCAAGAGACTGGAAAGAACACTGAAGCTTTCTTT.